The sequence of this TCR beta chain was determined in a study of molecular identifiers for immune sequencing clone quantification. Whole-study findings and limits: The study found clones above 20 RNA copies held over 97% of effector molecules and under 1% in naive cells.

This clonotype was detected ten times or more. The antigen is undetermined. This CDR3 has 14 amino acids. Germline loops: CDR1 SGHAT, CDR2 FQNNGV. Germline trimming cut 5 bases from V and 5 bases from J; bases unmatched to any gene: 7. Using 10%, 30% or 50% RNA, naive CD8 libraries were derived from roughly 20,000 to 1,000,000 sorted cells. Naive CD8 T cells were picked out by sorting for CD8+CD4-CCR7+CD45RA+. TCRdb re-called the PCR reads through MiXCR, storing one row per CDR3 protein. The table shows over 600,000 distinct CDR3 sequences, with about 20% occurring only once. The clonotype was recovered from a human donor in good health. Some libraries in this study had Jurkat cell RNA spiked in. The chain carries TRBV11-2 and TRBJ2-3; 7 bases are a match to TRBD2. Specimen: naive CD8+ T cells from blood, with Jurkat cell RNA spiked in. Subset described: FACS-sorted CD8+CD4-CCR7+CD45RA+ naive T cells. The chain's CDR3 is CASSPPGGRDTQYF. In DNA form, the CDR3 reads TGTGCCAGCAGCCCGCCCGGGGGGAGAGATACGCAGTATTTT.